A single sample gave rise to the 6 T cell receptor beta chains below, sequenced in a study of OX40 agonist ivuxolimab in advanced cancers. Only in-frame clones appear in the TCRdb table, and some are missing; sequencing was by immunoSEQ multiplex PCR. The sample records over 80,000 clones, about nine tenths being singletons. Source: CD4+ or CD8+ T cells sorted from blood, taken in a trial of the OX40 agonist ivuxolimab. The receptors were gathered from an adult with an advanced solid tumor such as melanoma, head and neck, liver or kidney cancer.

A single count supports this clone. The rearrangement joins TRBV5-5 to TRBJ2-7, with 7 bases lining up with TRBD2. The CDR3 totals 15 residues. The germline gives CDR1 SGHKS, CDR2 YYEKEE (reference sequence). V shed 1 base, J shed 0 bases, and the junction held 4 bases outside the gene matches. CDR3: CASSLWGGSSYEQYF. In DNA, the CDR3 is TGTGCCAGCAGCTTGTGGGGGGGTTCCTCCTACGAGCAGTACTTC. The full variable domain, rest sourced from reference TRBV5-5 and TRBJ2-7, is DAGVTQSPTHLIKTRGQQVTLRCSPISGHKSVSWYQQVLGQGPQFIFQYYEKEERGRGNFPDRFSARQFPNYSSELNVNALLLGDSALYLCASSLWGGSSYEQYFGPGTRLTVT.

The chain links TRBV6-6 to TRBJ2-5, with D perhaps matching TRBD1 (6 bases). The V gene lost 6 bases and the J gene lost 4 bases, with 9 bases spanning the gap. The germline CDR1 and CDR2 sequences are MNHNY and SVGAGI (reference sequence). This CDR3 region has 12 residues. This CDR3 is CASSVGGETQYF. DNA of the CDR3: TGTGCCAGCAGCGTAGGGGGAGAGACCCAGTACTTC.

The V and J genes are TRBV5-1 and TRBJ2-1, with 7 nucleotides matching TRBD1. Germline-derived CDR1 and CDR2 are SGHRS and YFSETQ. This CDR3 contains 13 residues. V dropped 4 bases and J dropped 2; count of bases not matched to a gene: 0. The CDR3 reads CASSQGAYNEQFF. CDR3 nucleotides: TGCGCCAGCAGCCAGGGGGCCTACAATGAGCAGTTCTTC.

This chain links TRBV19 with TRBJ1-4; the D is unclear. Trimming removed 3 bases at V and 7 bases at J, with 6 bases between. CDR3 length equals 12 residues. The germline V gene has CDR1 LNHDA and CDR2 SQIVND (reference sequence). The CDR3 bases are TGTGCCAGTAGTATGTTGGCTGAAAAACTGTTTTTT. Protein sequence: CASSMLAEKLFF.

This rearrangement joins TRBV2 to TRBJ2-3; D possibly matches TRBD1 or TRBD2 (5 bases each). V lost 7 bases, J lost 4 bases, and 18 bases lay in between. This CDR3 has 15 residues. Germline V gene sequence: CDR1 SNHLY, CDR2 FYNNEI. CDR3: CASKSQGIGADTQYF. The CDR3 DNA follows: TGTGCCAGCAAATCCCAGGGTATCGGGGCAGATACGCAGTATTTT.

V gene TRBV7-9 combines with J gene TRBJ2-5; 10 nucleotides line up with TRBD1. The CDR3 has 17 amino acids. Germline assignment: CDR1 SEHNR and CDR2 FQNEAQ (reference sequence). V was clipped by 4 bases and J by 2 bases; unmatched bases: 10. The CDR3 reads CASSWGSGDRGQETQYF. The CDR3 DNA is TGTGCCAGCAGCTGGGGTTCGGGGGACAGGGGACAAGAGACCCAGTACTTC. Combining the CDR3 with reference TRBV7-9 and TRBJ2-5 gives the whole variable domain DTGVSQNPRHKITKRGQNVTFRCDPISEHNRLYWYRQTLGQGPEFLTYFQNEAQLEKSRLLSDRFSAERPKGSFSTLEIQRTEQGDSAMYLCASSWGSGDRGQETQYFGPGTRLLVL.